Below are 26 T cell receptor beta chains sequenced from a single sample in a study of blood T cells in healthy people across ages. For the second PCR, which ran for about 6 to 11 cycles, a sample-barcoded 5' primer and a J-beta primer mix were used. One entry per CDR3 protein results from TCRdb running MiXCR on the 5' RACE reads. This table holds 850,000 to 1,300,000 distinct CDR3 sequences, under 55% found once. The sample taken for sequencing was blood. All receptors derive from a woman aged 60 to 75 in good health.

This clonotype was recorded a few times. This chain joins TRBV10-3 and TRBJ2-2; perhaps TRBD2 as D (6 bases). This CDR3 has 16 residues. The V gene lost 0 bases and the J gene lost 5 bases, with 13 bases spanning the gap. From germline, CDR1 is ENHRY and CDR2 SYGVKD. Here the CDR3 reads CAISESRRERTGELFF. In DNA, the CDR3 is TGTGCCATCAGTGAGTCGAGACGGGAGAGGACCGGGGAGCTGTTTTTT.

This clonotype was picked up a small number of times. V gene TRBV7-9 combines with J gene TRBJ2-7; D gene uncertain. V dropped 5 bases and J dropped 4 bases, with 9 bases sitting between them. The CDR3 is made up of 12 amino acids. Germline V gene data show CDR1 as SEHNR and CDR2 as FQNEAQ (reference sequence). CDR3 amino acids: CASSKDYYEQYF. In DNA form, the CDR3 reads TGTGCCAGCAGCAAGGATTATTACGAGCAGTACTTC.

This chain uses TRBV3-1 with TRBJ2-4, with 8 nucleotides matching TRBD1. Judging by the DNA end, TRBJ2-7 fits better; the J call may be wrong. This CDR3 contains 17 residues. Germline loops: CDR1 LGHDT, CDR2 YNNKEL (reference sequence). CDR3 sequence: CASSQDTARQGAHEQYF. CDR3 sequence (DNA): TGTGCCAGCAGCCAAGATACTGCGAGGCAGGGGGCCCACGAGCAGTACTTC.

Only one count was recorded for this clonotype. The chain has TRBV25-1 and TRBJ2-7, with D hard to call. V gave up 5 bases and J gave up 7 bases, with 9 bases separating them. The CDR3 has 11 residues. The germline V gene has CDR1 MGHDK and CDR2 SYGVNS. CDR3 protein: CASSISNEQYF. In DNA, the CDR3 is TGTGCCAGCAGTATTAGCAATGAGCAGTACTTC.

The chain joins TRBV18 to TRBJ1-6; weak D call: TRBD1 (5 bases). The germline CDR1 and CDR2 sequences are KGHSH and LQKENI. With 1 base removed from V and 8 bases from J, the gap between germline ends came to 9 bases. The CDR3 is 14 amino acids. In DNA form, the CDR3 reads TGTGCCAGCTCACCACGGCGGGGGGATTCACCCCTCCACTTT. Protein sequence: CASSPRRGDSPLHF.

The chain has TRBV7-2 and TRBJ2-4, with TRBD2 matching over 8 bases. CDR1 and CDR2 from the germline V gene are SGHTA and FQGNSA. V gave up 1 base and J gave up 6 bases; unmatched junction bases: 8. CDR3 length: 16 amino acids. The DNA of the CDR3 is TGTGCCAGCAGCTTAGGGGGCGGGGGGCAGTTAAACATTCAGTACTTC. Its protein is CASSLGGGGQLNIQYF. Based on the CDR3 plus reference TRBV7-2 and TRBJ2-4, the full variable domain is GAGVSQSPSNKVTEKGKDVELRCDPISGHTALYWYRQSLGQGLEFLIYFQGNSAPDKSGLPSDRFSAERTGGSVSTLTIQRTQQEDSAVYLCASSLGGGGQLNIQYFGAGTRLSVL.

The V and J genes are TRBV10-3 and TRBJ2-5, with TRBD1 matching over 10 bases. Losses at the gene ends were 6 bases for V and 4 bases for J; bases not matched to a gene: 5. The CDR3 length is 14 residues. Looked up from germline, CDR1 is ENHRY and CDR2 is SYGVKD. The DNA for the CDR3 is TGTGCCATCAGCCCCGGGACAGGGGTAGAGACCCAGTACTTC. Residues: CAISPGTGVETQYF.

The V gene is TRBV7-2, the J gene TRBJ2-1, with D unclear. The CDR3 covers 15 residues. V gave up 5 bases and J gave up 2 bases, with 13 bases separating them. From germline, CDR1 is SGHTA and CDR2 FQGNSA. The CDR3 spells CASSLPRTTYNEQFF. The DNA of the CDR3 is TGTGCCAGCAGCCTCCCGCGGACGACCTACAATGAGCAGTTCTTC.

CDR3 sequence: CASSERGGETQYF. CDR3 DNA: TGTGCCAGCAGTGAACGGGGAGGGGAGACCCAGTACTTC. The chain links TRBV6-1 to TRBJ2-5, with TRBD2 identical over 7 bases. The germline V gene has CDR1 MNHNS and CDR2 SASEGT. This CDR3 has 13 residues. The junction had 2 bases not matched to a gene; V was cut back by 2 bases and J by 5 bases.

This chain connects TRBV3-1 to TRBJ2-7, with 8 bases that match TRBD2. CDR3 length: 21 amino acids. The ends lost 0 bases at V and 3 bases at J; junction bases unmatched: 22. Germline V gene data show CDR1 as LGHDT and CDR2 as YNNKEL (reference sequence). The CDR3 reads CASSQDFGLLAGATTLYEQYF. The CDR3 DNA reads TGTGCCAGCAGCCAAGATTTTGGGCTGCTAGCGGGCGCGACGACGCTCTACGAGCAGTACTTC.

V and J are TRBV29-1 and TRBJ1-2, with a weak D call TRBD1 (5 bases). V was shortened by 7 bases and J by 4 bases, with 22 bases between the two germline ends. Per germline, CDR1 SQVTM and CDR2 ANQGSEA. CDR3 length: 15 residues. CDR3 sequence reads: CSAPRGALLSYGYTF. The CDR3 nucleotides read TGCAGCGCTCCGCGGGGCGCCTTGTTGTCCTATGGCTACACCTTC.

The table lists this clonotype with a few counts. The CDR3 DNA reads TGCGCCAGCGCATCCAGGGATGGGGACACAGATACGCAGTATTTT. It codes for CASASRDGDTDTQYF. The rearrangement uses TRBV10-2 and TRBJ2-3; maybe TRBD1 (5 bases). Germline lookup yields CDR1 WSHSY and CDR2 SAAADI. The CDR3 totals 15 residues. The V end lost 8 bases, the J end lost 2 bases, and 17 bases lay between the germline ends.

CDR3 loop: CSTKAGTGPRETQYF. The CDR3 nucleotides are TGCAGCACCAAGGCCGGGACAGGACCAAGAGAGACCCAGTACTTC. V and J are TRBV29-1 and TRBJ2-5; TRBD1 matches 8 bases. The CDR3 contains 15 residues. Per the germline V gene, CDR1 is SQVTM and CDR2 is ANQGSEA. Trimming took 8 bases from V and 4 from J; bases not matched to a gene: 15.

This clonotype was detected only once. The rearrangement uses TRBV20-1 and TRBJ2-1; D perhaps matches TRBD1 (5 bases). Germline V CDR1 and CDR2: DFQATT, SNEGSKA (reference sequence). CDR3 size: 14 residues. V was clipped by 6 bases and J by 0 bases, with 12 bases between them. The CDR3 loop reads CSALGRVSYNEQFF. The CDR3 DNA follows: TGCAGTGCCTTGGGCAGGGTCTCCTACAATGAGCAGTTCTTC.

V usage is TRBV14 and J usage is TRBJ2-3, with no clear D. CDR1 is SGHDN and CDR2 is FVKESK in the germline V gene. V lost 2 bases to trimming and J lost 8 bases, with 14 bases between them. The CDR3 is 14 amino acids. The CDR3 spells CASSQIRAVATQYF. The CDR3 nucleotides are TGTGCCAGCAGCCAAATTCGGGCAGTCGCTACGCAGTATTTT.

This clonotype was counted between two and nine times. CDR3 protein: CASSFQSARGRTDTQYF. Written as DNA, the CDR3 is TGTGCCAGCAGTTTTCAGTCAGCTAGGGGACGCACAGATACGCAGTATTTT. V gene TRBV27 combines with J gene TRBJ2-3, with D possibly being TRBD1 or TRBD2 (5 bases each). The CDR3 is 17 residues long. Looked up from germline, CDR1 is MNHEY and CDR2 is SMNVEV (reference sequence). V lost 3 bases to trimming and J lost 1 base, with 17 bases between them.

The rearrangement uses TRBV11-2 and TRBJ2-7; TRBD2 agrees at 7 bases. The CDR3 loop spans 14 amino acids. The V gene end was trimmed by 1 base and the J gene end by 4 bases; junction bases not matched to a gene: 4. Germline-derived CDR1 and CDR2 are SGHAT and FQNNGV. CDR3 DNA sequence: TGTGCCAGCAGCTTAGCGGGAGGAATGTACGAGCAGTACTTC. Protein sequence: CASSLAGGMYEQYF.

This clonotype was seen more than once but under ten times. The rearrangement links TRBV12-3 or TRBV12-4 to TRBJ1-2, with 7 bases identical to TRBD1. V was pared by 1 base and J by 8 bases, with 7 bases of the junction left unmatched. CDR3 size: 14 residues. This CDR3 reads CASSLGGGALGYTF. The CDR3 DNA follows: TGTGCCAGCAGTTTAGGAGGGGGCGCATTAGGCTACACCTTC.

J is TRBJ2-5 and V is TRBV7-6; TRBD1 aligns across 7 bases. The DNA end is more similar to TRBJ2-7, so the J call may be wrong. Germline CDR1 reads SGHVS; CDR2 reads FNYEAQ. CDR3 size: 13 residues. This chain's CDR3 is CASSFGQDYEQYF. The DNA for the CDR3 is TGTGCCAGCAGCTTTGGACAGGACTACGAGCAGTACTTC.

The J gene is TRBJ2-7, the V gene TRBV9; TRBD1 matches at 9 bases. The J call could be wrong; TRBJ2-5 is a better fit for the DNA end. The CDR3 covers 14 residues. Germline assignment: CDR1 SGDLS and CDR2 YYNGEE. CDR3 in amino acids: CASSKTGGRETQYF. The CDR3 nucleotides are TGTGCCAGCAGCAAGACAGGGGGAAGGGAGACCCAGTACTTC.

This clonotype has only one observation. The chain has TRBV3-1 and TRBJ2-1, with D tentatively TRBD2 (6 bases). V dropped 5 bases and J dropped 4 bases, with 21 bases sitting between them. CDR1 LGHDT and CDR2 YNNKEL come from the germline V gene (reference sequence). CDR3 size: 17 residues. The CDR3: CASSDHPMGGVYNEQFF. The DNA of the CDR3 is TGTGCCAGCAGCGACCATCCCATGGGCGGGGTGTACAATGAGCAGTTCTTC.

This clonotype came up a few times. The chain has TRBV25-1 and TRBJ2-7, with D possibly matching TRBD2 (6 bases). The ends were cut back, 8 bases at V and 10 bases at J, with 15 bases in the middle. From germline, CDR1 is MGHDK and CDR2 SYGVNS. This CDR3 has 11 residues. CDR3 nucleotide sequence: TGTGCCAGCGCGGGGCTCGCGGCCCAGTACTTC. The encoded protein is CASAGLAAQYF.

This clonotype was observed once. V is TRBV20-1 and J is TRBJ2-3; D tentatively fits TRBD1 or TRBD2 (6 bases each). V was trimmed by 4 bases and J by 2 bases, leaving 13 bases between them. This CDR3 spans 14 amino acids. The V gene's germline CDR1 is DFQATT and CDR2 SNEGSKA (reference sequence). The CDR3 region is CSAKPGDFTDTQYF. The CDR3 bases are TGCAGTGCTAAACCAGGGGACTTCACAGATACGCAGTATTTT.

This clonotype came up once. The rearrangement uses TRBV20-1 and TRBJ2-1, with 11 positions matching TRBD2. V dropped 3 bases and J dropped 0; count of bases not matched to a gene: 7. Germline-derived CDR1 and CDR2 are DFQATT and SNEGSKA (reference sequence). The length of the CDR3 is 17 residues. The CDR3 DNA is TGCAGTGCTAGTCCTAGCGGGGGGCCTCTCTCCTACAATGAGCAGTTCTTC. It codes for CSASPSGGPLSYNEQFF.

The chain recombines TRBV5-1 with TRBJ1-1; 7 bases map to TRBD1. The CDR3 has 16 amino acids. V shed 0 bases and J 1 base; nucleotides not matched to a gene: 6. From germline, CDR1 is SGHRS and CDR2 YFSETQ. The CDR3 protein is CASSLARTGQNTEAFF. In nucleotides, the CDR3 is TGCGCCAGCAGCTTGGCCCGGACAGGTCAGAACACTGAAGCTTTCTTT.

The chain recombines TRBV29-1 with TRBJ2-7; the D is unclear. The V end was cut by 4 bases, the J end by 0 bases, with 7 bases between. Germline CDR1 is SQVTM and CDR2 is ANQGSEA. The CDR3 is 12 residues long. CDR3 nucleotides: TGCAGCGTTGGCTTCGACTCCTACGAGCAGTACTTC. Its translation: CSVGFDSYEQYF.